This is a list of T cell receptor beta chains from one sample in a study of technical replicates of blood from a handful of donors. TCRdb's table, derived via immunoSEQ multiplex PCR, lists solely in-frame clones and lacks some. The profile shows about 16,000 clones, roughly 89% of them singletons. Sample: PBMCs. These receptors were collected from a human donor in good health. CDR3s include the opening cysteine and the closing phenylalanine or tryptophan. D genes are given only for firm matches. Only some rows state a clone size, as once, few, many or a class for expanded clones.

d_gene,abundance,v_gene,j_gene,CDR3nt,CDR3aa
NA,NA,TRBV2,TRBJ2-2,TGTGCCAGCAGTGAAGCGTGGGAACTAGCCGTGAGCACCGGGGAGCTGTTTTTT,CASSEAWELAVSTGELFF
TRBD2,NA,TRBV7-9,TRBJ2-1,TGTGCCAGCAGCTTTGGGAGCGGGAGGGTTGATGAGCAGTTCTTC,CASSFGSGRVDEQFF
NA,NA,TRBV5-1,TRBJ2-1,TGCGCCAGCAGCACCATACTAGGATTAAAAAACAATGAGCAGTTCTTC,CASSTILGLKNNEQFF
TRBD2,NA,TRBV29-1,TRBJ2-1,TGCAGCGTTCGGGGGGTCTGGGCGCCTGGGCAGTTCTTC,CSVRGVWAPGQFF
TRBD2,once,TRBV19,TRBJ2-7,TGTGCCAGTAGTACTAGCGGGAGAGGCGAGCAGTACTTC,CASSTSGRGEQYF
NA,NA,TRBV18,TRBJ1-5,TGTGCCAGCTCACCAGACAGAGATCAGCCCCAGCATTTT,CASSPDRDQPQHF
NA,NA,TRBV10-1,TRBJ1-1,TGCGCCAGCGGTCACCAGGGCACTGAAGCTTTCTTT,CASGHQGTEAFF
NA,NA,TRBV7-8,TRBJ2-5,TGTGCCAGCAGCACTAGGTTCCAGCAGAAAGAGACCCAGTACTTC,CASSTRFQQKETQYF
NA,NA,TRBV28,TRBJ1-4,TGTGCCAGCACCGTTAATGAAAAACTGTTTTTT,CASTVNEKLFF
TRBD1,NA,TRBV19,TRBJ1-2,TGTGCCAGTAGCCAGGACAGGCCCACTAACTATGGCTACACCTTC,CASSQDRPTNYGYTF
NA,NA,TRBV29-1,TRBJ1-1,TGCAGCGTCGCCCCCCGGGGGAACACTGAAGCTTTCTTT,CSVAPRGNTEAFF